The 14 T cell receptor beta chains listed next were all sequenced from one sample in a study of Ad26.COV2.S vaccination and SARS-CoV-2 variants. Treatment: 15 to 20 received Ad26.COV2.S at low or high dose, single or two shots; 5 received placebo; per-sample allocation not given. Sampling was done on day 63 after the first vaccine or placebo injection. Clones were sequenced by immunoSEQ multiplex PCR, and TCRdb holds only the in-frame ones, with some missing. The repertoire holds 450,000 to 550,000 clones, approximately 90% seen once, with approximately 1.7% in the top ten. Sequenced here: peripheral blood, sampled in a trial of Ad26.COV2.S vaccine versus placebo. Receptor source: a person aged 18-65 years who received the Ad26.COV2.S COVID-19 vaccine or a placebo.

The V call is TRBV5-4, the J call TRBJ1-1; unclear D gene. In germline, CDR1 is SGHNT, CDR2 YYREEE (reference sequence). The CDR3 consists of 14 residues. Trimming took 2 bases from V and 1 from J, leaving 9 bases between them. CDR3 amino acids: CASSFPGRNTEAFF. CDR3 bases: TGTGCCAGCAGCTTTCCGGGTCGGAACACTGAAGCTTTCTTT.

This clone has just a few counts. The gene calls are TRBV28 and TRBJ1-3; a possible D gene is TRBD1 (5 bases). The CDR3 runs to 13 residues. The V end was cut by 7 bases, the J end by 4 bases, with 11 bases between. CDR1 is MDHEN and CDR2 is SYDVKM in the germline V gene. CDR3 nucleotides: TGTGCCAGCACAGGGAGGCCAGGAAACACCATATATTTT. Amino acid sequence: CASTGRPGNTIYF.

The gene calls are TRBV9 and TRBJ2-3; 8 positions match TRBD2. The CDR3 is 15 residues long. Trimming took 0 bases from V and 10 from J; bases not matched to a gene: 10. CDR1 is SGDLS and CDR2 is YYNGEE in the germline V gene. The CDR3 reads CASSVVAGKWVAQYF. For the CDR3, the DNA is TGTGCCAGCAGCGTAGTAGCGGGGAAGTGGGTTGCGCAGTATTTT.

This clone is a singleton in its sample. The chain employs TRBV14 and TRBJ1-1; the D is unclear. The V end lost 1 base, the J end lost 0 bases, and 9 bases lay between the germline ends. CDR1 is SGHDN and CDR2 is FVKESK in the germline V gene. The CDR3 totals 15 residues. The DNA for the CDR3 is TGTGCCAGCAGCCAAGTGACGGGCGTGAACACTGAAGCTTTCTTT. This translates into CASSQVTGVNTEAFF.

The chain is built from TRBV9 and TRBJ1-2; D is perhaps TRBD1 (5 bases). This CDR3 has 18 amino acids. V gave up 4 bases and J gave up 1 base, with 23 bases separating them. The germline gives CDR1 SGDLS, CDR2 YYNGEE. CDR3 sequence reads: CASSSLGAAEGFNYGYTF. As DNA, the CDR3 is TGTGCCAGCAGCTCTCTAGGGGCCGCGGAGGGATTTAACTATGGCTACACCTTC.

V gene TRBV30 combines with J gene TRBJ2-7; TRBD2 agrees at 7 bases. The V segment lost 0 bases and the J segment 0 bases; nucleotides outside the gene matches: 8. Germline V lookup: CDR1 GTSNPN, CDR2 SVGIG (reference sequence). This CDR3 is 16 amino acids long. The CDR3 loop reads CAWSVDGAGSSYEQYF. The DNA of the CDR3 is TGTGCCTGGAGTGTGGATGGAGCGGGGAGCTCCTACGAGCAGTACTTC.

Written as DNA, the CDR3 is TGTGCCAGCAGCCCGACTAGCGGGGCCTCCAGTTGGTACTTC. It is translated as CASSPTSGASSWYF. The J gene is TRBJ2-7, the V gene TRBV7-2; 11 nucleotides align to TRBD2. The length of the CDR3 is 14 residues. Trimming took 5 bases from V and 12 from J; bases not matched to a gene: 12. The germline CDR1 and CDR2 sequences are SGHTA and FQGNSA.

J is TRBJ2-1 and V is TRBV30; D perhaps matches TRBD2 (6 bases). The CDR3 runs to 11 residues. Per the germline V gene, CDR1 is GTSNPN and CDR2 is SVGIG (reference sequence). With 3 bases removed from V and 9 bases from J, the gap between germline ends came to 9 bases. As DNA, the CDR3 is TGTGCCTGGAGACGGGAGAGTGAGCAGTTCTTC. Its protein is CAWRRESEQFF.

This clone was observed a single time. The V gene is TRBV4-2, the J gene TRBJ2-7, with TRBD2 matching over 15 bases. Germline loops: CDR1 LGHNA, CDR2 YNFKEQ. This CDR3 is 18 amino acids long. With 3 bases clipped from V and 3 bases from J, the junction kept 9 bases outside the gene matches. The CDR3, as DNA: TGTGCCAGCAGCCACCAAAGGACTAGCGGGAGGGCCGTCTACGAGCAGTACTTC. Translated, it gives CASSHQRTSGRAVYEQYF.

The chain couples TRBV4-2 to TRBJ2-3, with a weak D call TRBD2 (5 bases). The V gene's germline CDR1 is LGHNA and CDR2 YNFKEQ. V gave up 1 base and J gave up 4 bases, with 9 bases separating them. The CDR3 spans 14 residues. CDR3: CASSQGEGSDTQYF. The CDR3, as DNA: TGTGCCAGCAGCCAAGGAGAGGGTTCAGATACGCAGTATTTT.

This sequence joins TRBV6-6 and TRBJ2-3; 11 bases line up with TRBD2. The junction had 4 bases not matched to a gene; V was cut back by 6 bases and J by 5 bases. CDR3 length: 14 amino acids. The germline gives CDR1 MNHNY, CDR2 SVGAGI (reference sequence). CDR3 nucleotides: TGTGCCAGCAGAACTAGCGGGGGACTAGATACGCAGTATTTT. This encodes CASRTSGGLDTQYF.

The V gene is TRBV6-2 or TRBV6-3, the J gene TRBJ2-2; 8 bases align to TRBD2. V shed 2 bases and J 0 bases; nucleotides not matched to a gene: 2. CDR3 length: 16 residues. Germline V gene sequence: CDR1 MNHEY, CDR2 SVGEGT. The CDR3 nucleotides read TGTGCCAGCAGTTACAACGGGGGGGCGAACACCGGGGAGCTGTTTTTT. The encoded protein is CASSYNGGANTGELFF.

The V gene is TRBV7-2, the J gene TRBJ2-2; D not certain. The CDR3 is 15 amino acids. Germline V gene lookup returns CDR1 SGHTA and CDR2 FQGNSA. The V gene lost 1 base and the J gene lost 6 bases, with 12 bases spanning the gap. The CDR3 sequence: CASSLVFSTSGELFF. The CDR3 nucleotides read TGTGCCAGCAGCTTAGTGTTCAGTACCTCCGGGGAGCTGTTTTTT.

The J gene is TRBJ1-4, the V gene TRBV28, with 8 bases matching TRBD1. Per germline, CDR1 MDHEN and CDR2 SYDVKM. J was trimmed by 7 bases and V by 6 bases; bases with no gene match: 7. This CDR3 comprises 14 residues. In nucleotides, the CDR3 is TGTGCCAGCAGGGATGACAGGGGTGGTGAAAAACTGTTTTTT. This codes for CASRDDRGGEKLFF.